This T cell receptor (beta chain) was profiled in a study of blood T cell repertoires in COVID-19 (dated by TCRdb to the early 2020s). Turning to the overall study: The collaborator samples originated in the United States, Italy and Spain and spanned the acute and convalescent phases of COVID-19. The material from the prospective study consisted of cDNA or gDNA derived from T cells, B-cell-depleted T cells, or PBMCs. Subjects who had been exposed to COVID-19, were actively infected with it, or had recovered from it provided the deeply sampled blood TCRbeta repertoires that made up the dataset. A freely available public database, intended as a resource for researchers studying the immune response to SARS-CoV-2, is where the repertoires were released. The samples were drawn from two sources: the first 160 participants of the ongoing ImmuneRACE study, and some 1,300 subjects contributed by 6 global collaborators. The sample metadata nearly always contained a de-identified subject ID, COVID-19 status, age in years and sex. Where HLA class I and class II types were available, the types were taken from metadata supplied by the sample provider, not from assay-based typing.

Each collaborating institution followed its own protocols to collect whole blood in K2EDTA tubes. For TCRbeta analysis, collaborators shipped samples in one of three forms: frozen whole blood, isolated PBMCs, or DNA extracted from either of those sample types. General study outcomes and caveats: The quantity of clinical and demographic metadata differed by source and by participant and was supplied without curation.

From cysteine to phenylalanine, the CDR3 is 14 amino acids long. Just CDR3 DNA is preserved here, 42 bases in frame from base 1. V ends up 0 bases short and J 4 bases short, with an unmatched junction base count of 2. The germline V gene encodes CDR1 SQVTM and CDR2 ANQGSEA. Concerning this clone: The specificity of this receptor is unknown. Base qualities are missing; no much larger clone stands one base away.

The immunoSEQ Assay, a bias-controlled multiplex PCR, was used to amplify TCRbeta CDR3 regions from genomic DNA. Per the source publication's procedure: The number of nucleated cells in each sample was estimated from the amplification of reference gene primers within the assay. Sequence reads were collapsed and filtered to measure the absolute abundance of every unique TCRbeta CDR3 rearrangement. For each sample, productive Simpson clonality was calculated as the square root of Simpson's diversity index over productive rearrangements. TCRdb carries this immuneACCESS record with in-frame sequences only. Its versions omit some clonotypes, under half of them owing to an unresolved V gene in the studies checked, with the rest unexplained. That table is the source of V, J and clone size, and D and trimming were worked out from the DNA. The sample table shows about 190,000 clones, and about four fifths are seen once. The ten top clones hold approximately 6.2% of the sample.

The rearranged chain carries TRBV29-1 and TRBJ2-5, and 10 bases in between align with TRBD1. Sequenced: peripheral blood. This sequence originates from a middle-aged woman with acute or convalescent COVID-19. The nucleotides read TGCAGCGTTGAAGAAGGGACAGGGGTAGAGACCCAGTACTTC. Its translation is CSVEEGTGVETQYF. The CDR3 plus the reference TRBV29-1 and TRBJ2-5 genes for the other parts give the full variable domain: SAVISQKPSRDICQRGTSLTIQCQVDSQVTMMFWYRQQPGQSLTLIATANQGSEATYESGFVIDKFPISRPNLTFSTLTVSNMSPEDSSIYLCSVEEGTGVETQYFGPGTRLLVL.